These T cell receptor beta chains were read from a single sample in a study of T cell clonotyping in hematopoietic cell transplantation. Generated by immunoSEQ multiplex PCR, the TCRdb table keeps only in-frame clones and is missing some. Among roughly 37,000 clones listed, roughly 88% were seen once. The sequencing sample was made of peripheral blood mononuclear cells. Receptors were obtained from a woman in her 40s in good health. Some clones in this sample may be carry-over from other donors' samples. Both conserved end residues are part of each CDR3. D genes are given only for firm matches. Clone size appears in some rows only: once, few, many, or a class for an expanded clone.

j_gene | d_gene | v_gene | abundance | CDR3aa | CDR3nt
TRBJ2-3 | NA | TRBV10-3 | NA | CAINKRGIDTDTQYF | TGTGCCATCAATAAGAGGGGGATCGACACAGATACGCAGTATTTT
TRBJ2-7 | TRBD1 | TRBV9 | NA | CASSEGTGGEQYF | TGTGCCAGCAGCGAGGGGACAGGGGGCGAGCAGTACTTC
TRBJ2-1 | NA | TRBV2 | NA | CASVGSTGVNEQFF | TGTGCCAGTGTTGGGTCGACAGGCGTGAATGAGCAGTTCTTC
TRBJ1-5 | NA | TRBV18 | NA | CASSKVGQPQHF | TGTGCCAGCTCGAAGGTTGGTCAGCCCCAGCATTTT
TRBJ1-1 | NA | TRBV7-2 | NA | CASSLTWPVNEAFF | TGTGCCAGCAGCTTAACTTGGCCCGTAAATGAAGCTTTCTTT
TRBJ1-2 | NA | TRBV28 | few | CASSLPGFYGYTF | TGTGCCAGCAGTTTACCAGGGTTCTATGGCTACACCTTC
TRBJ1-1 | NA | TRBV28 | once | CASRLAWNTEAFF | TGTGCCAGCAGGTTGGCCTGGAACACTGAAGCTTTCTTT
TRBJ1-1 | NA | TRBV30 | NA | CAWRGMRGTEAFF | TGTGCCTGGAGGGGGATGCGGGGGACTGAAGCTTTCTTT
TRBJ1-3 | NA | TRBV28 | NA | CASSLFTNSGNTIYF | TGTGCCAGCAGTTTATTTACGAACTCTGGAAACACCATATATTTT
TRBJ2-2 | TRBD2 | TRBV5-1 | NA | CASSLVGLAVGTGELFF | TGCGCCAGCAGCTTGGTTGGACTAGCGGTAGGGACCGGGGAGCTGTTTTTT
TRBJ2-5 | TRBD2 | TRBV6-1 | NA | CASSEVWGGETQYF | TGTGCCAGCAGTGAGGTCTGGGGAGGGGAGACCCAGTACTTC
TRBJ1-2 | NA | TRBV15 | NA | CATRTTGGGFGYTF | TGTGCCACCAGGACAACCGGAGGAGGCTTTGGCTACACCTTC